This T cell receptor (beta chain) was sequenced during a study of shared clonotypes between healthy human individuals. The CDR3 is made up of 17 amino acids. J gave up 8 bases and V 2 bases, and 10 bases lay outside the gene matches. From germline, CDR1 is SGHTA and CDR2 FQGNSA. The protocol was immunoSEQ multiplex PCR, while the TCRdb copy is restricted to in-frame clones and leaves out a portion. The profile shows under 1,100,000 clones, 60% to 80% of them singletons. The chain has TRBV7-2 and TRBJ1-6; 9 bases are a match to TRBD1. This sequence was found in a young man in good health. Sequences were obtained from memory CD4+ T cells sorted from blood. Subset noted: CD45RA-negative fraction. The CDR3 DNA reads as TGTGCCAGCAGCTTACGCGGACAGGGGATAGCGGATTCACCCCTCCACTTT. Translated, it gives CASSLRGQGIADSPLHF.